Listed below are T cell receptor beta chains from one sample, sequenced in a study of blood T cell repertoires in COVID-19. The protocol was immunoSEQ multiplex PCR, while the TCRdb copy is restricted to in-frame clones and leaves out a portion. The sample holds hundreds of thousands of clones, around nine tenths seen once. The specimen was peripheral blood. The receptors here all came from a man aged 40-49 years with acute or convalescent COVID-19. Both conserved end residues are part of each CDR3. A D gene is named only where the DNA matches it firmly. Rows may omit the clone size; those that give it use once, few, many or a size class.

size	length	V	D	J	CDR3	DNA
NA	18	TRBV15	TRBD1	TRBJ1-3	CATSRVVDRGRSGNTIYF	TGTGCCACCAGCAGAGTGGTGGACAGGGGGAGGAGTGGAAACACCATATATTTT
NA	13	TRBV30	NA	TRBJ2-2	CAWSVQGAGELFF	TGTGCCTGGAGTGTACAGGGAGCCGGGGAGCTGTTTTTT
NA	16	TRBV5-6	TRBD2	TRBJ2-1	CASSSRLAGGYNEQFF	TGTGCCAGCAGCTCCCGACTAGCGGGAGGGTACAATGAGCAGTTCTTC
NA	12	TRBV6-1	NA	TRBJ2-3	CASSDRADTQYF	TGTGCCAGCAGTGATAGAGCAGATACGCAGTATTTT
NA	15	TRBV7-9	TRBD2	TRBJ2-2	CASSKPGLVTGELFF	TGTGCCAGCAGCAAACCGGGACTAGTCACCGGGGAGCTGTTTTTT
NA	17	TRBV6-4	TRBD1	TRBJ2-6	CASRPGTGLPGANVLTF	TGTGCCAGCAGACCAGGGACAGGGCTTCCTGGGGCCAACGTCCTGACTTTC
NA	13	TRBV11-3	NA	TRBJ1-3	CASSLTAGNTIYF	TGTGCCAGCAGCCTAACGGCAGGGAACACCATATATTTT
NA	14	TRBV9	NA	TRBJ2-7	CASSVGGHGYEQYF	TGTGCCAGCAGCGTAGGGGGACACGGGTACGAGCAGTACTTC
NA	14	TRBV27	TRBD2	TRBJ2-7	CASSSAGSYHEQYF	TGTGCCAGCAGTTCAGCGGGGAGTTACCACGAGCAGTACTTC
NA	14	TRBV10-2	NA	TRBJ2-2	CASSDVGAYGELFF	TGCGCCAGCAGTGACGTAGGGGCATACGGGGAGCTGTTTTTT
few	15	TRBV7-9	NA	TRBJ2-6	CASSLVEAGANVLTF	TGTGCCAGCAGCTTAGTTGAGGCGGGGGCCAACGTCCTGACTTTC
NA	16	TRBV19	NA	TRBJ1-5	CASSIDGRGLGRPQHF	TGTGCCAGTAGTATAGATGGGCGGGGTTTAGGGCGGCCCCAGCATTTT
NA	15	TRBV3-1/TRBV3-2	NA	TRBJ2-1	CASSQVSRSWNEQFF	TGTGCCAGCAGCCAAGTTTCGCGTAGTTGGAATGAGCAGTTCTTC
once	14	TRBV28	TRBD1	TRBJ2-1	CASSRGQGYNEQFF	TGTGCCAGCAGTCGGGGACAGGGATACAATGAGCAGTTCTTC
NA	13	TRBV19	NA	TRBJ1-1	CASRPSTNTEAFF	TGTGCCAGTAGGCCGTCGACTAACACTGAAGCTTTCTTT
NA	14	TRBV5-1	TRBD2	TRBJ2-7	CASRTTSGFYEQYF	TGCGCCAGCCGGACGACTAGCGGTTTCTACGAGCAGTACTTC
NA	17	TRBV28	TRBD1	TRBJ1-5	CASSVGQAPYSNQPQHF	TGTGCCAGCAGCGTGGGACAGGCCCCATATAGCAATCAGCCCCAGCATTTT
NA	15	TRBV5-5	NA	TRBJ2-7	CASSLGAGALYEQYF	TGTGCCAGCAGCCTGGGGGCAGGGGCCCTTTACGAGCAGTACTTC
NA	17	TRBV5-1	TRBD1	TRBJ1-2	CASSLTGTGQANYGYTF	TGCGCCAGCAGCTTGACCGGGACAGGGCAAGCTAACTATGGCTACACCTTC
NA	13	TRBV2	NA	TRBJ1-4	CASARVGNEKLFF	TGTGCCAGCGCCAGGGTGGGAAATGAAAAACTGTTTTTT
NA	14	TRBV6-5	TRBD1	TRBJ2-4	CASTHRGLLMLQYF	TGTGCCAGCACCCACAGGGGGCTTTTAATGCTTCAGTACTTC
NA	13	TRBV30	NA	TRBJ2-5	CAWSLWEKKTQYF	TGTGCCTGGAGTTTGTGGGAGAAGAAGACCCAGTACTTC
NA	17	TRBV7-9	NA	TRBJ2-6	CASSETGTLAGANVLTF	TGTGCCAGCAGCGAGACCGGGACACTTGCTGGGGCCAACGTCCTGACTTTC
once	15	TRBV30	NA	TRBJ1-1	CAWSRTGSAKAEAFF	TGTGCCTGGAGTCGAACAGGGTCGGCCAAAGCTGAAGCTTTCTTT
NA	15	TRBV7-8	NA	TRBJ1-2	CASSPLSWPNYGYTF	TGTGCCAGCAGTCCCCTGTCGTGGCCTAACTATGGCTACACCTTC
NA	14	TRBV7-8	NA	TRBJ1-5	CASSSPAAGGPQHF	TGTGCCAGCAGCTCCCCGGCAGCCGGGGGGCCCCAGCATTTT
NA	15	TRBV19	NA	TRBJ2-3	CARFERSSSTDTQYF	TGTGCCAGATTCGAGCGATCCTCTAGCACAGATACGCAGTATTTT
NA	13	TRBV7-8	TRBD1	TRBJ2-1	CASSSTQGAEQFF	TGTGCCAGCAGCTCAACCCAGGGGGCTGAGCAGTTCTTC
NA	15	TRBV11-3	NA	TRBJ2-1	CASSLGGQNYNEQFF	TGTGCCAGCAGCTTGGGGGGGCAGAACTACAATGAGCAGTTCTTC
NA	14	TRBV6-2/TRBV6-3	TRBD1	TRBJ2-7	CASSPDRVPYEQYF	TGTGCCAGCAGCCCCGACAGGGTACCCTACGAGCAGTACTTC
NA	15	TRBV25-1	NA	TRBJ1-1	CASSEYGGPGVEAFF	TGTGCCAGCAGTGAATACGGGGGTCCGGGGGTTGAAGCTTTCTTT
NA	14	TRBV3-1/TRBV3-2	TRBD1	TRBJ2-7	CASSQRDRGYEQYF	TGTGCCAGCAGCCAACGGGACAGGGGCTACGAGCAGTACTTC
NA	15	TRBV7-9	TRBD1	TRBJ1-2	CASSTPGQGRGPQTF	TGTGCCAGCAGCACCCCGGGACAGGGCCGCGGTCCCCAGACCTTC
NA	15	TRBV7-6	TRBD1	TRBJ1-2	CASSLLNTGEDGYTF	TGTGCCAGCAGCTTATTGAATACAGGGGAGGATGGCTACACCTTC
NA	14	TRBV7-3	NA	TRBJ1-1	CASSLNIRDTEAFF	TGTGCCAGCAGCTTAAATATCAGGGACACTGAAGCTTTCTTT
NA	13	TRBV5-6	NA	TRBJ2-1	CASSPGWRNEQFF	TGTGCCAGCAGCCCCGGCTGGAGGAATGAGCAGTTCTTC
NA	15	TRBV28	NA	TRBJ1-2	CASSFAQTGPYGYTF	TGTGCCAGCAGTTTTGCCCAGACAGGTCCCTACGGCTACACCTTC
once	17	TRBV6-2/TRBV6-3	TRBD2	TRBJ2-1	CASSYGGSGRVYNEQFF	TGTGCCAGCAGTTACGGCGGTAGCGGGAGGGTGTACAATGAGCAGTTCTTC
NA	15	TRBV7-7	TRBD1	TRBJ2-7	CASTGQGLGDYEQYF	TGTGCCAGCACCGGACAGGGGCTTGGGGACTACGAGCAGTACTTC
NA	16	TRBV19	TRBD1	TRBJ2-7	CASSIGEQGSSYEQYF	TGTGCCAGTAGTATAGGCGAACAGGGGAGCTCCTACGAGCAGTACTTC
once	15	TRBV18	NA	TRBJ2-7	CASSPGQGGSYEQYF	TGTGCCAGCTCACCGGGTCAGGGGGGATCCTACGAGCAGTACTTC
few	15	TRBV6-2/TRBV6-3	NA	TRBJ2-7	CASSYLLAPSYEQYF	TGTGCCAGCAGTTACCTTCTAGCGCCTTCCTACGAGCAGTACTTC
NA	13	TRBV10-3	NA	TRBJ1-2	CAISGELNYGYTF	TGTGCCATCAGTGGGGAGCTGAACTATGGCTACACCTTC
once	19	TRBV7-2	NA	TRBJ2-1	CASSLAAFRGGRLGNEQFF	TGTGCCAGCAGCTTAGCGGCCTTTAGGGGTGGGCGGTTGGGGAATGAGCAGTTCTTC
NA	14	TRBV5-1	NA	TRBJ2-3	CASSADRVADTQYF	TGCGCCAGCAGCGCCGACAGAGTTGCAGATACGCAGTATTTT
NA	13	TRBV19	TRBD1	TRBJ1-1	CASDRGMNTEAFF	TGTGCCTCAGACAGGGGCATGAACACTGAAGCTTTCTTT
NA	11	TRBV29-1	NA	TRBJ1-2	CSVVGDDGYTF	TGCAGCGTTGTAGGGGATGATGGCTACACCTTC
NA	15	TRBV2	NA	TRBJ2-6	CASSAGSSGANVLTF	TGTGCCAGCAGTGCGGGGAGCTCTGGGGCCAACGTCCTGACTTTC
NA	15	TRBV28	TRBD1	TRBJ1-2	CASSGGQGADYGYTF	TGTGCCAGCAGTGGAGGACAGGGGGCGGACTATGGCTACACCTTC
NA	14	TRBV18	TRBD2	TRBJ2-1	CASSLTSGRNEQFF	TGTGCCAGCTCACTCACTAGCGGACGCAATGAGCAGTTCTTC
NA	14	TRBV6-5	TRBD1	TRBJ2-7	CASSKDRGSYEQYF	TGTGCCAGCAGTAAGGACAGGGGAAGTTACGAGCAGTACTTC
NA	14	TRBV18	TRBD1	TRBJ2-7	CASSPTGETYEQYF	TGTGCCAGCTCACCGACAGGGGAAACCTACGAGCAGTACTTC
few	13	TRBV10-2	NA	TRBJ1-1	CASLSPGREATFF	TGCGCCAGTTTGTCCCCTGGACGGGAGGCGACTTTCTTT
NA	19	TRBV4-2	TRBD2	TRBJ2-2	CASSQSPRGGALNTGELFF	TGTGCCAGCAGCCAATCACCCCGCGGGGGGGCCTTGAACACCGGGGAGCTGTTTTTT
NA	15	TRBV11-3	NA	TRBJ2-3	CASSLEGSSTDTQYF	TGTGCCAGCAGCTTAGAGGGCTCTAGCACAGATACGCAGTATTTT
once	14	TRBV5-1	TRBD1	TRBJ1-1	CASSRLGQDTEAFF	TGCGCCAGCAGCCGCCTCGGACAGGACACTGAAGCTTTCTTT
NA	14	TRBV6-5	TRBD2	TRBJ2-5	CASTAGSGGGTQYF	TGTGCCAGCACGGCTGGTAGCGGGGGGGGGACCCAGTACTTC
once	17	TRBV3-1/TRBV3-2	TRBD2	TRBJ2-3	CASSQVLAGGVTDTQYF	TGTGCCAGCAGCCAAGTACTAGCGGGAGGAGTGACAGATACGCAGTATTTT
NA	17	TRBV7-8	NA	TRBJ2-2	CASSPLVQGPRFGELFF	TGTGCCAGCAGCCCCTTGGTCCAGGGGCCCCGATTCGGGGAGCTGTTTTTT